The T cell receptor beta chain under discussion was sequenced for a study of brain metastases from non-small cell lung cancer. Study findings and constraints: Brain metastases had lower T-cell infiltration than primary tumors. Metastases had sparse T cells but largely shared repertoires with primaries.

The data were produced by immunoSEQ multiplex PCR, yet TCRdb's version contains in-frame clones alone and is incomplete. The sample holds around 2,200 clones, over 75% seen once. About this clone: Its antigen is still unknown.

Trimming pared 1 base from V and 5 bases from J, leaving 7 bases between. The CDR3 consists of 13 residues. The V gene's germline CDR1 is LGHNA and CDR2 YNFKEQ. The V call is TRBV4-2, the J call TRBJ2-3; D is unresolved. The sample was primary lung tumor tissue. This sequence originates from a donor over 35 with non-small cell lung cancer. This CDR3 reads CASSQVTGDTQYF. The CDR3 DNA reads as TGTGCCAGCAGCCAAGTAACGGGAGATACGCAGTATTTT.